There are a few counts of the clone carrying this T cell receptor beta chain. Trimming removed 4 bases from V and 3 bases from J; junction bases left unmatched: 12. The CDR3 length is 16 residues. Germline V gene lookup returns CDR1 SGHTS and CDR2 YDEGEE. Using immunoSEQ multiplex PCR, the repertoire was profiled, and TCRdb retains in-frame clones only, with some absent. The sample holds about 250,000 clones, over 70% seen once. These data originate in a study of blood T cell repertoires in COVID-19. Study background: There were acute and convalescent COVID-19 samples, and they came from the United States, Italy and Spain.

This chain uses TRBV5-8 with TRBJ2-7; 8 positions agree with TRBD1. The sequenced sample was peripheral blood. This TCR came from a man aged 35-49 years with active or convalescent COVID-19. CDR3 sequence reads: CASSLRDRGLGYEQYF. For the CDR3, the DNA is TGTGCCAGCAGCCTGCGAGACAGGGGTTTGGGCTACGAGCAGTACTTC.